These 22 T cell receptor beta chains were sequenced from one sample in a study of shared clonotypes between healthy human individuals. TCRdb's table, derived via immunoSEQ multiplex PCR, lists solely in-frame clones and lacks some. The repertoire includes about 340,000 clones, 70% to 75% of them detected once, and 8.5% to 12% sits in the top ten. Sequencing was performed on memory CD4+ T cells sorted from blood. Subset specified: CD45RA-negative fraction. The source of these receptors is a man aged 30 to 45 in good health.

CDR3 nucleotide sequence: TGCGCCAGCAGCTTGGCGGGAGATTCGGAGACCCAGTACTTC. Its protein product is CASSLAGDSETQYF. The rearrangement joins TRBV5-1 to TRBJ2-5; possibly TRBD2 for D (6 bases). Trimming cost V 0 bases and J 5 bases, with 11 bases left between them. This CDR3 comprises 14 residues. Looked up from germline, CDR1 is SGHRS and CDR2 is YFSETQ.

The rearrangement links TRBV5-1 to TRBJ2-1, with 10 bases identical to TRBD1. Germline V CDR1 and CDR2: SGHRS, YFSETQ. V was pared by 4 bases and J by 6 bases, with 7 bases of the junction left unmatched. This CDR3 has 15 residues. This CDR3 reads CASSRSGTGVNEQFF. DNA of the CDR3: TGCGCCAGCAGCCGCTCGGGGACAGGGGTCAATGAGCAGTTCTTC.

V usage is TRBV5-4 and J usage is TRBJ1-1, with unresolved D. The CDR3 is made up of 15 amino acids. Trimming left V 2 bases short and J 0 bases short, with 11 bases between. Per the germline V gene, CDR1 is SGHNT and CDR2 is YYREEE (reference sequence). The CDR3 region has the DNA TGTGCCAGCAGCTTAATTATGATTATGAACACTGAAGCTTTCTTT. As protein: CASSLIMIMNTEAFF.

V is TRBV7-7 and J is TRBJ1-2; 7 bases match TRBD1. CDR1 SSHAT and CDR2 FNYEAQ come from the germline V gene (reference sequence). The CDR3 loop spans 15 amino acids. V shed 2 bases and J 2 bases; nucleotides not matched to a gene: 5. The CDR3 region is CASSLWGQSNYGYTF. Written as DNA, the CDR3 is TGTGCCAGCAGCTTATGGGGACAGAGCAACTATGGCTACACCTTC.

This clone has only a few counts. The chain links TRBV29-1 to TRBJ1-2; TRBD1 matches 9 bases. The CDR3 totals 11 residues. V lost 6 bases and J lost 4; bases outside the gene matches: 0. Per the germline V gene, CDR1 is SQVTM and CDR2 is ANQGSEA. CDR3 sequence (DNA): TGCAGCGTGGACAGGGGCTATGGCTACACCTTC. It translates to CSVDRGYGYTF.

This chain links TRBV25-1 with TRBJ2-7; D is unresolved. Per the germline V gene, CDR1 is MGHDK and CDR2 is SYGVNS. V was trimmed by 3 bases and J by 4 bases, leaving 13 bases between them. The CDR3 loop spans 14 amino acids. CDR3 residues: CASSDKTVSYEQYF. Written as DNA, the CDR3 is TGTGCCAGCAGTGACAAAACAGTTTCGTACGAGCAGTACTTC.

The rearrangement joins TRBV9 to TRBJ2-1, with 12 bases that match TRBD2. The CDR3 is 16 amino acids. CDR1 is SGDLS, CDR2 YYNGEE, per germline. The J segment lost 10 bases and the V segment lost 3 bases, leaving 11 bases of the junction unmatched. Here the CDR3 reads CASSAPGTSGSREQFF. CDR3 DNA: TGTGCCAGCAGCGCCCCCGGGACTAGCGGGTCGAGGGAGCAGTTCTTC.

The rearrangement uses TRBV18 and TRBJ2-7; D tentatively fits TRBD1 or TRBD2 (5 bases each). The CDR3 is 11 residues long. V was clipped by 6 bases and J by 2 bases, with 5 bases between them. Germline V gene data show CDR1 as KGHSH and CDR2 as LQKENI. DNA for the CDR3: TGTGCCAGCTCGGGGGCCTACGAGCAGTACTTC. Protein: CASSGAYEQYF.

This clone was seen a single time. The rearrangement links TRBV28 to TRBJ2-4; D is tentatively TRBD1 or TRBD2 (5 bases each). Trimming took 6 bases from V and 0 from J, leaving 15 bases between them. The CDR3 has 16 residues. Germline CDR1 and CDR2: MDHEN and SYDVKM. The CDR3 nucleotides are TGTGCCAGCAGCTTCCCGAAAGGGACAGCCAAAAACATTCAGTACTTC. This sequence encodes CASSFPKGTAKNIQYF.

This rearrangement joins TRBV5-1 to TRBJ2-6, with a tentative D call TRBD1 (5 bases). The CDR3 spans 16 residues. Germline V gene lookup returns CDR1 SGHRS and CDR2 YFSETQ. Trimming pared 3 bases from V and 0 bases from J, leaving 10 bases between. CDR3 sequence reads: CASSWGQSSGANVLTF. CDR3 in DNA: TGCGCCAGCAGCTGGGGCCAGAGCTCTGGGGCCAACGTCCTGACTTTC.

The chain recombines TRBV6-1 with TRBJ1-2; TRBD1 matches 8 bases. Trimming removed 6 bases from V and 7 bases from J; junction bases left unmatched: 13. The germline gives CDR1 MNHNS, CDR2 SASEGT. CDR3 length equals 15 residues. DNA of the CDR3: TGTGCCAGCAGGCGGGACCTACAGGGGGATGTTGGCTACACCTTC. It is translated as CASRRDLQGDVGYTF.

This clone was detected many times. This sequence joins TRBV11-2 and TRBJ2-7; D ambiguous. Deletions cut 5 bases from V and 4 bases from J, with 9 bases between. The germline V gene encodes CDR1 SGHAT and CDR2 FQNNGV. This CDR3 region has 12 residues. DNA of the CDR3: TGTGCCAGCAGCCCTCCCGGGTACGAGCAGTACTTC. It specifies CASSPPGYEQYF.

This chain connects TRBV7-2 to TRBJ2-1; TRBD1 matches at 9 bases. CDR1 is SGHTA and CDR2 is FQGNSA in the germline V gene. The CDR3 is 17 residues long. V lost 4 bases, J lost 3 bases, and 10 bases stayed unmatched. The CDR3 DNA reads as TGTGCCAGCAGCTCTCCCTCGGGGACAGGGAACTACAATGAGCAGTTCTTC. Translated: CASSSPSGTGNYNEQFF.

CDR3 sequence reads: CASSQNPSGSMYEQFF. The CDR3 nucleotides are TGCGCCAGCAGCCAAAATCCTAGCGGGAGCATGTATGAGCAGTTCTTC. The chain has TRBV4-3 and TRBJ2-1, with TRBD2 matching over 10 bases. From germline, CDR1 is LGHNA and CDR2 YSLEER. The CDR3 length is 16 residues. Germline trimming cut 2 bases from V and 8 bases from J; bases unmatched to any gene: 9.

The V gene is TRBV28, the J gene TRBJ2-5; 11 bases line up with TRBD2. The CDR3 has 19 amino acids. Losses at the gene ends were 1 base for V and 7 bases for J; bases not matched to a gene: 17. CDR1 is MDHEN, CDR2 SYDVKM, per germline. The CDR3 nucleotides read TGTGCCAGCAGTTTATTGGCGGGGATGGCTAGCGGGAGGAATCCGACCCAGTACTTC. Translating it yields CASSLLAGMASGRNPTQYF.

In this sample, this clone turned up once. The rearrangement joins TRBV19 to TRBJ2-7; perhaps TRBD1 as D (5 bases). This CDR3 spans 13 amino acids. Germline V gene data show CDR1 as LNHDA and CDR2 as SQIVND (reference sequence). V was trimmed by 8 bases and J by 5 bases, leaving 16 bases between them. The CDR3 DNA sequence: TGTGCCAGTTCCTTCCCAGGGTTCGACGAGCAGTACTTC. This codes for CASSFPGFDEQYF.

The V call is TRBV11-2, the J call TRBJ2-3; TRBD2 might be the D (6 bases). From germline, CDR1 is SGHAT and CDR2 FQNNGV. There are 16 residues in the CDR3. The ends were cut back, 1 base at V and 0 bases at J, with 11 bases in the middle. CDR3 sequence: CASSLGGIGSTDTQYF. The CDR3 bases are TGTGCCAGCAGCTTAGGCGGGATAGGGAGCACAGATACGCAGTATTTT.

The rearrangement links TRBV18 to TRBJ1-5; 7 positions match TRBD1. This CDR3 contains 16 residues. Germline lookup yields CDR1 KGHSH and CDR2 LQKENI. The J segment lost 9 bases and the V segment lost 3 bases, leaving 14 bases of the junction unmatched. CDR3 sequence (DNA): TGTGCCAGCTCACCGCAGGGGGTGTTAAAGGGTAGGCCCCAGCATTTT. This sequence encodes CASSPQGVLKGRPQHF. Filled out from reference TRBV18 and TRBJ1-5, the complete variable domain reads NAGVMQNPRHLVRRRGQEARLRCSPMKGHSHVYWYRQLPEEGLKFMVYLQKENIIDESGMPKERFSAEFPKEGPSILRIQQVVRGDSAAYFCASSPQGVLKGRPQHFGDGTRLSIL.

V is TRBV5-1 and J is TRBJ2-1; D is tentatively TRBD1 or TRBD2 (5 bases each). Trimming stripped 3 bases from V and 5 bases from J, with 18 bases between. The germline V gene encodes CDR1 SGHRS and CDR2 YFSETQ. This CDR3 contains 16 residues. Here the CDR3 reads CASSSRPGTYDNEQFF. The CDR3 bases are TGCGCCAGCAGCTCACGCCCCGGGACGTATGACAATGAGCAGTTCTTC. The full variable domain, in which reference TRBV5-1 and TRBJ2-1 provide the parts outside the CDR3, is KAGVTQTPRYLIKTRGQQVTLSCSPISGHRSVSWYQQTPGQGLQFLFEYFSETQRNKGNFPGRFSGRQFSNSRSEMNVSTLELGDSALYLCASSSRPGTYDNEQFFGPGTRLTVL.

The rearrangement links TRBV27 to TRBJ1-2; 8 nucleotides agree with TRBD1. Germline CDR1 reads MNHEY; CDR2 reads SMNVEV (reference sequence). The CDR3 has 16 amino acids. Germline trimming cut 3 bases from V and 4 bases from J; bases unmatched to any gene: 10. CDR3 sequence (DNA): TGTGCCAGCAGTTTTAGGGGACAGGTAGACTTCTATGGCTACACCTTC. Its protein is CASSFRGQVDFYGYTF.

In this sample, this clone turned up a few times. The gene calls are TRBV28 and TRBJ2-3; TRBD2 agrees at 13 bases. The CDR3 sequence is 19 residues long. CDR1 and CDR2 (germline): MDHEN, SYDVKM. V was pared by 4 bases and J by 1 base, with 11 bases of the junction left unmatched. DNA for the CDR3: TGTGCCAGCAGTTCCGAGGGACTAGCGGGATTGAGGGGCACAGATACGCAGTATTTT. Translation gives CASSSEGLAGLRGTDTQYF. Full variable domain (remainder filled in from reference TRBV28 and TRBJ2-3): DVKVTQSSRYLVKRTGEKVFLECVQDMDHENMFWYRQDPGLGLRLIYFSYDVKMKEKGDIPEGYSVSREKKERFSLILESASTNQTSMYLCASSSEGLAGLRGTDTQYFGPGTRLTVL.

The chain joins TRBV27 to TRBJ2-7, with D possibly matching TRBD2 (6 bases). The CDR3 length is 15 residues. The V gene's germline CDR1 is MNHEY and CDR2 SMNVEV (reference sequence). Between the trimmed V and J ends, which lost 7 bases and 0 bases, there was a span of 16 bases. CDR3 sequence: CASIRSAGSSYEQYF. The CDR3 DNA is TGTGCCAGCATCCGTTCGGCGGGGAGCTCCTACGAGCAGTACTTC.